A selection of T cell receptor beta chains follows, all from one sample in a study of blood T cell repertoires in COVID-19. The protocol was immunoSEQ multiplex PCR, while the TCRdb copy is restricted to in-frame clones and leaves out a portion. The table has hundreds of thousands of clones, roughly 86% seen once. Sequencing was carried out using peripheral blood. These receptors all come from a man in his 60s with acute or convalescent COVID-19. Each CDR3 is given with its conserved first and last residue. The order of the fields is J gene, clone size, D gene, V gene, CDR3 DNA, CDR3 protein. A D gene is named only where the DNA matches it firmly. A clone size is listed for some rows: how often the clone was seen (once, few, many), or a class if it is expanded.

>TRBJ1-5|once|-|TRBV7-8
TGTGCCAGCAGCTTAGGGGGGGGCTATAATCAGCCCCAGCATTTT
CASSLGGGYNQPQHF
>TRBJ2-7|-|TRBD1|TRBV10-3
TGTGCCATCAGTGGCGGGACAGGGGGTCACGAGCAGTACTTC
CAISGGTGGHEQYF
>TRBJ2-3|-|TRBD1|TRBV10-3
TGTGCCATCAGTGAATTAGGACAGGGAGGCACAGATACGCAGTATTTT
CAISELGQGGTDTQYF
>TRBJ1-1|-|TRBD1|TRBV7-8
TGTGCCAGCAGCCCCCGGGGACAGGGGATGATCACTGAAGCTTTCTTT
CASSPRGQGMITEAFF
>TRBJ2-3|-|-|TRBV6-1
TGTGCCAGCAGTGAATGGGAACCTAGCGTGGATACGCAGTATTTT
CASSEWEPSVDTQYF
>TRBJ1-5|once|-|TRBV6-2/TRBV6-3
TGTGCCAGCAGTTACCGCCCTGGACAGATGAATCAGCCCCAGCATTTT
CASSYRPGQMNQPQHF
>TRBJ2-3|-|TRBD1|TRBV16
TGTGCCAGCAGCCGACAGGGGTATACAGATACGCAGTATTTT
CASSRQGYTDTQYF
>TRBJ2-7|-|TRBD1|TRBV18
TGTGCCAGCTCAAACCGGACAGGGTCTCTCTACGAGCAGTACTTC
CASSNRTGSLYEQYF
>TRBJ2-1|-|TRBD1|TRBV2
TGTGCCAGCAGCGAGACAGGGTTGGGTGAGCAGTTCTTC
CASSETGLGEQFF
>TRBJ2-3|-|TRBD2|TRBV12-5
TGTGCTAGTGAAAGCGGGACTAGACACACAGATACGCAGTATTTT
CASESGTRHTDTQYF
>TRBJ2-7|-|-|TRBV28
TGTGCCAGCAGTGGAACAGGGAAGTACGAGCAGTACTTC
CASSGTGKYEQYF
>TRBJ1-3|-|-|TRBV5-1
TGCGCCAGCAGACCTGACAGCCACTCTGGAAACACCATATATTTT
CASRPDSHSGNTIYF
>TRBJ1-3|-|-|TRBV27
TGTGCCAGCAGTTTAGGGGCGAGCTCTGGAAACACCATATATTTT
CASSLGASSGNTIYF
>TRBJ2-1|-|-|TRBV7-2
TGTGCCAGCAGCTTCCAAACAGGGCGAAATGAGCAGTTCTTC
CASSFQTGRNEQFF
>TRBJ2-3|-|TRBD2|TRBV6-4
TGTGCCAGCAGTGACACTAGCGGGGGGGCAGATACGCAGTATTTT
CASSDTSGGADTQYF
>TRBJ1-5|-|TRBD1|TRBV19
TGTGCCAGTAGTAACCGGGACAGGGTTCAAAATCAGCCCCAGCATTTT
CASSNRDRVQNQPQHF
>TRBJ2-3|-|TRBD2|TRBV7-6
TGTGCCAGCAGCTTAGCGCCTAGCGGGGGGGGAACTAGCACAGATACGCAGTATTTT
CASSLAPSGGGTSTDTQYF
>TRBJ2-7|-|TRBD1|TRBV29-1
TGCAGCGTTGATAAGAGGGTAGGGACAGGCTCCTACGAGCAGTACTTC
CSVDKRVGTGSYEQYF
>TRBJ2-3|-|-|TRBV5-1
TGCGCCAGCAGCCCGAAACAGGGAAGTCTTGGAACAGATACGCAGTATTTT
CASSPKQGSLGTDTQYF
>TRBJ2-5|-|TRBD1|TRBV9
TGTGCCAGCAGCGTAAAAGACAGGGCCCAAGAGACCCAGTACTTC
CASSVKDRAQETQYF
>TRBJ1-1|-|TRBD1|TRBV7-3
TGTGCCAGCAGTATTACAGGGGCAGGTGAAGCTTTCTTT
CASSITGAGEAFF
>TRBJ2-7|-|TRBD2|TRBV7-2
TGTGCCAGCAGGGGACTAGCGGGGGGCCCCTCCTACGAGCAGTACTTC
CASRGLAGGPSYEQYF
>TRBJ1-1|-|-|TRBV7-3
TGTGCCAGCAGCTTAAATACGGGGTTGAACACTGAAGCTTTCTTT
CASSLNTGLNTEAFF
>TRBJ2-7|few|-|TRBV7-2
TGTGCCAGCAGTCCAGGGGGGTACGAGCAGTACTTC
CASSPGGYEQYF
>TRBJ2-5|-|-|TRBV5-1
TGCGCCAGCAGCTTGTCATCGGGTTCGGTGGAGACCCAGTACTTC
CASSLSSGSVETQYF
>TRBJ1-6|-|-|TRBV6-6
TGTGCCAGCAGTCCCATATCACCGGGACTGTCCTATAATTCACCCCTCCACTTT
CASSPISPGLSYNSPLHF
>TRBJ1-4|-|-|TRBV11-2
TGTGCCAGCAGCCCAGGAGCGGGGTATGAAAAACTGTTTTTT
CASSPGAGYEKLFF
>TRBJ1-5|-|TRBD1|TRBV3-1/TRBV3-2
TGTGCCAGCAGCCCATCCCCCCCGGGACAGCACAATCAGCCCCAGCATTTT
CASSPSPPGQHNQPQHF
>TRBJ2-2|-|TRBD1|TRBV28
TGTGCCAGCGCGTACAGCGGACAGGGAAACGGCGGGGAGCTGTTTTTT
CASAYSGQGNGGELFF
>TRBJ1-2|-|-|TRBV30
TGTGCCTGGACCTCTATTCCATATGGCTACACCTTC
CAWTSIPYGYTF
>TRBJ1-2|-|-|TRBV12-3/TRBV12-4
TGTGCCAGCCTCCGCGGAAATGATGGCTACACCTTC
CASLRGNDGYTF
>TRBJ2-6|few|-|TRBV4-1
TGCGCCAGCAGCCAAGATGGTGAAGGGGCCTCAGGGGCCAACGTCCTGACTTTC
CASSQDGEGASGANVLTF
>TRBJ2-2|-|-|TRBV28
TGTGCCAGCAGCCGTAAAAACACCGGGGAGCTGTTTTTT
CASSRKNTGELFF
>TRBJ2-1|-|TRBD1|TRBV5-4
TGTGCCAGCAGCTCGGGACAGACCACCAACAATGAGCAGTTCTTC
CASSSGQTTNNEQFF
>TRBJ2-7|-|-|TRBV11-3
TGTGCCAGCAGCTTAGACCGAGGAAATTCCTACGAGCAGTACTTC
CASSLDRGNSYEQYF
>TRBJ2-3|-|TRBD2|TRBV14
TGTGCCAGCAGCCAAGGGGCCCCCGCCCCTCTAGCGGTGGGCACAGATACGCAGTATTTT
CASSQGAPAPLAVGTDTQYF
>TRBJ1-2|-|-|TRBV7-2
TGTGCCAGCAGCGAGAGACAGGCTAGGGGCTCGGGCTACACCTTC
CASSERQARGSGYTF
>TRBJ2-3|-|TRBD1|TRBV10-3
TGTGCCATCAGTGCCCCCTGGACAGGTACTCAGACAGATACGCAGTATTTT
CAISAPWTGTQTDTQYF
>TRBJ2-2|-|-|TRBV9
TGTGCCAGCAGCGTAACGAATTCGGCCAGAGGCGGGGAGCTGTTTTTT
CASSVTNSARGGELFF
>TRBJ1-2|-|TRBD1|TRBV7-2
TGTGCCAGCAGCTTAGGAAAGATCAGGGGGTATGGCTACACCTTC
CASSLGKIRGYGYTF
>TRBJ2-1|-|TRBD2|TRBV18
TGTGCCAGCTCACCACTAGCGGGGGGGCCGCCTGAGCAGTTCTTC
CASSPLAGGPPEQFF
>TRBJ1-6|-|-|TRBV9
TGTGCCAGCAGCGCACAGACAGAAGCCTATAATTCACCCCTCCACTTT
CASSAQTEAYNSPLHF
>TRBJ2-7|-|-|TRBV7-2
TGTGCCAGCAGCCGTAGGCGGTTCCTACAGGGAGCCGCTTCCTACGAGCAGTACTTC
CASSRRRFLQGAASYEQYF
>TRBJ1-1|-|-|TRBV28
TGTGCCAGCCATTATGGGGGGGGGCGGCCCACTGAAGCTTTCTTT
CASHYGGGRPTEAFF
>TRBJ2-5|-|-|TRBV20-1
TGCAGTGCTAGTTCTCCCACCACTAAATCAAGGGAGACCCAGTACTTC
CSASSPTTKSRETQYF
>TRBJ1-2|-|-|TRBV6-5
TGTGCCAGCAGCCTGCGTCGACAGATGTTCTATGGCTACACCTTC
CASSLRRQMFYGYTF
>TRBJ1-1|-|TRBD1|TRBV6-1
TGTGCCAGCAGTGATTCGGGACAGCCGAGCACTGAAGCTTTCTTT
CASSDSGQPSTEAFF
>TRBJ2-7|-|-|TRBV9
TGTGCCAGCAGCGTTTCGGCGGTCTCCTACGAGCAGTACTTC
CASSVSAVSYEQYF
>TRBJ2-6|-|TRBD1|TRBV19
TGTGCCAGTGGTTTTAGTCAGGGGGCTGGGGCCAACGTCCTGACTTTC
CASGFSQGAGANVLTF
>TRBJ1-6|-|TRBD1|TRBV15
TGTGCCACCAGCTCTTGGGGGCCGGGACAGGGAAATTCACCCCTCCACTTT
CATSSWGPGQGNSPLHF
>TRBJ1-1|-|-|TRBV14
TGTGCCAGCAGCCAGATGGTAACAGGGAAAGCTTTCTTT
CASSQMVTGKAFF
>TRBJ1-2|-|TRBD1|TRBV5-1
TGCGCCAGCAGCTTGCTCTACAGGGGGCCTAACTATGGCTACACCTTC
CASSLLYRGPNYGYTF
>TRBJ1-3|-|-|TRBV14
TGTGCCAGCAGCAGATCCGGGACATACTCTGGAAACACCATATATTTT
CASSRSGTYSGNTIYF
>TRBJ2-1|-|TRBD2|TRBV6-5
TGTGCCAGCAGGCGGGGGGGCGGATACAATGAGCAGTTCTTC
CASRRGGGYNEQFF
>TRBJ2-5|once|TRBD1|TRBV7-8
TGTGCCAGCAGCTTAGGGACAGGGAGAGAGACCCAGTACTTC
CASSLGTGRETQYF
>TRBJ2-7|-|-|TRBV6-2/TRBV6-3
TGTGCCAGCAGTTTTACAGGGCTTTACGAGCAGTACTTC
CASSFTGLYEQYF
>TRBJ1-2|-|TRBD1|TRBV30
TGTGCCTGGAGTCCCCATCGGACAGGCCGGGCCTATGGCTACACCTTC
CAWSPHRTGRAYGYTF
>TRBJ2-5|-|-|TRBV6-7
TGTGCCAGCACAAAACGTAGGAAACAGATCCAAGAGACCCAGTACTTC
CASTKRRKQIQETQYF